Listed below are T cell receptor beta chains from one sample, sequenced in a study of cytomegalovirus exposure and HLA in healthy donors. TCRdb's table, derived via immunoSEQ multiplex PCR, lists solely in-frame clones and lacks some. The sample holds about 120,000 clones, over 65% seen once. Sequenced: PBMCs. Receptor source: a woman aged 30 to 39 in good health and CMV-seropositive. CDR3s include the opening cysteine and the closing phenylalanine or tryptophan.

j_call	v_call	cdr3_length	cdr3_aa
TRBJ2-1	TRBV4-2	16	CASSPQGRGSVNEQFF
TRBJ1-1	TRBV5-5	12	CASSLAYTEAFF
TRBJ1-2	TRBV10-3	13	CAISETGADGYTF
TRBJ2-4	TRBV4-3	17	CASSVRTSGGPGDIQYF
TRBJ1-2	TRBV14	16	CASSHSPHTGSDGYTF
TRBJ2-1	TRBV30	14	CAWSTRAGYNEQFF
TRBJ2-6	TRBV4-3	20	CASSQGLVAGGDSGANVLTF
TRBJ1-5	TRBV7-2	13	CASSFQGNQPQHF
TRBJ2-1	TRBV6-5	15	CASSSTGEGYNEQFF
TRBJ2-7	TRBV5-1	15	CASRATDRGFYEQYF
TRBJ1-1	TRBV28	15	CASSSPGQPNTEAFF
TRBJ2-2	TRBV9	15	CASSVEGQGTGELFF
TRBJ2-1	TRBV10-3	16	CAISESSGSSYNEQFF
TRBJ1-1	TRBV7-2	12	CASSHGTGDAFF
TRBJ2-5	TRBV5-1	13	CASSQGAPETQYF
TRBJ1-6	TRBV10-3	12	CAISTGNSPLHF